This T cell receptor (beta chain) was found in a study of response to subunit inactivated influenza vaccine. Points from the study as a whole: It was suggested by the authors that few new T cells are recruited by each seasonal influenza vaccination.

This clonotype turned up a few times. What it binds is not known. In TCRdb, the RT-PCR reads were re-called with MiXCR into one record per CDR3 protein. The table shows about 780,000 distinct CDR3 sequences, with around 18% occurring only once. Deletions cut 4 bases from V and 0 bases from J, with 9 bases between. CDR1 is SGHTA and CDR2 is FQGNSA in the germline V gene. This CDR3 comprises 15 residues. The clonotype comes from a man between 50 and 59 years old who received an inactivated influenza vaccine. This sample comprised PBMCs from blood, obtained around 5 days after vaccination. This chain joins TRBV7-2 and TRBJ2-2, with D uncertain. As DNA, the CDR3 is TGTGCCAGCAGCTCCTTCGGAGCGAACACCGGGGAGCTGTTTTTT. Translation gives CASSSFGANTGELFF.